This is a list of T cell receptor beta chains from one sample in a study of shared clonotypes between healthy human individuals. Assay: immunoSEQ multiplex PCR; the TCRdb copy retains only in-frame clones and omits some. Of about 480,000 clones in the sample, over 60% were seen once. Sequencing input: PBMCs. The receptor source for this set is a woman between 35 and 50 years old in good health. Some clones in this sample may be carry-over from other donors' samples. Both conserved end residues are part of each CDR3. D genes are given only for firm matches. The listing skips clone size in some rows; elsewhere it reads once, few, many or a size class.

>-|TRBV7-2|-|TRBJ2-5
CASSFGGGETQYF
TGTGCCAGCAGCTTTGGGGGAGGAGAGACCCAGTACTTC
>-|TRBV29-1|-|TRBJ2-5
CSVGWSGQETQYF
TGCAGCGTTGGATGGTCGGGACAAGAGACCCAGTACTTC
>-|TRBV6-5|-|TRBJ2-7
CASSYSETGAYEQYF
TGTGCCAGCAGTTACTCTGAGACAGGAGCCTACGAGCAGTACTTC
>-|TRBV7-6|-|TRBJ1-3
CASSLGPGQGNTIYF
TGTGCCAGCAGCTTAGGCCCGGGACAAGGAAACACCATATATTTT
>TRBD2|TRBV25-1|once|TRBJ2-1
CASSDRDYYNEQFF
TGTGCCAGCAGTGACCGGGACTATTACAATGAGCAGTTCTTC
>-|TRBV4-1|once|TRBJ2-1
CASSRYQLSEQFF
TGCGCCAGCAGCCGGTATCAACTTTCTGAGCAGTTCTTC
>TRBD1|TRBV7-2|-|TRBJ2-1
CASSYIPGQGKEQFF
TGTGCCAGCAGCTACATCCCAGGACAGGGGAAAGAGCAGTTCTTC
>-|TRBV5-1|-|TRBJ2-7
CASSLWQGKSYEQYF
TGCGCCAGCAGCTTGTGGCAGGGTAAGAGCTACGAGCAGTACTTC
>-|TRBV9|-|TRBJ2-2
CASRAGTSNAGELFF
TGTGCCAGCAGGGCCGGTACATCGAACGCCGGGGAGCTGTTTTTT
>-|TRBV5-1|-|TRBJ2-5
CASSSQLKETQYF
TGCGCCAGCAGTTCACAGCTGAAAGAGACCCAGTACTTC